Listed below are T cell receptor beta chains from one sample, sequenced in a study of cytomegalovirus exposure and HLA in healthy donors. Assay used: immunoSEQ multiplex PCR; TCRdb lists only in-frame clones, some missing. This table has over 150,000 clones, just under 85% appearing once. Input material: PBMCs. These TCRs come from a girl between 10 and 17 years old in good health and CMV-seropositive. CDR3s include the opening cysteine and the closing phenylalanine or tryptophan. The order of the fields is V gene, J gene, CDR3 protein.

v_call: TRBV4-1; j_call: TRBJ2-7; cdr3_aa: CASSQEGGSYEQYF
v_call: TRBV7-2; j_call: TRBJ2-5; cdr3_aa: CASSLGGAIQETQYF
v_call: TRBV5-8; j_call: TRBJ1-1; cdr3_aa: CASSLGRGGLQAFF
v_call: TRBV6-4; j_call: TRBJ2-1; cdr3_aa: CASSRTSGGHDEQFF
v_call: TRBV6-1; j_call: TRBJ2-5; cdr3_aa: CASSEQVQETQYF
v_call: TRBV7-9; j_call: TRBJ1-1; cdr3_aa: CASSLARAEAFF
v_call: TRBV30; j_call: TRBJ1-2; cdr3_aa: CAFRQPTTYGYTF
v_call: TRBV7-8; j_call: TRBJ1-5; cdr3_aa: CVSRAQGGNQPQHF
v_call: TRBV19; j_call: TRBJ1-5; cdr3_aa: CASSIVGGPSNQPQHF
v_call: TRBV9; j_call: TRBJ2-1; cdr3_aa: CASSVVAGGFPNNEQFF
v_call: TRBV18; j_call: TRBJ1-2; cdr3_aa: CASSQDRGDGYTF
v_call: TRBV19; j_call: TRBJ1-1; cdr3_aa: CASTDGGTKNTEAFF